The 3 T cell receptor beta chains presented below share a single source sample, sequenced in a study of regulatory T cells in long-lasting Graves disease. Time point meaning: newly diagnosed GD, antithyroid drugs for less than 3 months. The TCR library was prepared using RNA isolated from PBMCs. Arm-PCR with iRepertoire HTBI primers amplified the CDR3 regions for these TCR beta libraries. Each CDR3 protein is one row after TCRdb ran MiXCR on the multiplex PCR reads. Of some 410,000 distinct CDR3 sequences in the sample, about a sixth were seen once. The same sample was also studied in work on T cells in Graves' hyperthyroidism and ophthalmopathy.

The source material was peripheral blood mononuclear cells (PBMCs), sampled at new diagnosis, from a patient treated with antithyroid drugs. Source of these receptors: a woman in her thirties with Graves disease.

There are many counts of this clonotype. The rearrangement joins TRBV12-3 or TRBV12-4 to TRBJ2-3; no clear D gene. The V gene lost 7 bases and the J gene lost 0 bases, with 11 bases spanning the gap. The CDR3 is 14 amino acids. The CDR3 is CASTQTASTDTQYF. CDR3 DNA sequence: TGTGCCAGCACGCAGACGGCTAGCACAGATACGCAGTATTTT.

The chain joins TRBV6-1 to TRBJ2-2; D might be TRBD2 (5 bases). The CDR3 extends over 15 amino acids. V was shortened by 7 bases and J by 7 bases, with 19 bases between the two germline ends. Germline V gives CDR1 MNHNS, CDR2 SASEGT. DNA for the CDR3: TGTGCCAGCAAGAGTATCCGGCTAGCTAGCGGGGAGCTGTTTTTT. Translation: CASKSIRLASGELFF.

This clonotype has at least ten counts. The V and J genes are TRBV7-6 and TRBJ2-7, with D possibly TRBD2 on 7 matching bases. The CDR3 sequence is 12 residues long. The V end was cut by 5 bases, the J end by 13 bases, with 18 bases between. Germline V gene data show CDR1 as SGHVS and CDR2 as FNYEAQ. The CDR3 loop is CASSRGGGPPYF. The CDR3 DNA follows: TGTGCCAGCAGCCGGGGAGGGGGTCCCCCTTACTTC.